A selection of T cell receptor beta chains follows, all from one sample in a study of blood T cells in healthy people across ages. TCRdb redid the calling of the 5' RACE reads with MiXCR, one entry per CDR3 protein. This sample yields over a million distinct CDR3 sequences, of which 45% are seen a single time; about 19% belongs to the top ten. The sample comprised blood. These TCRs come from a woman aged 60 to 75 in good health. Each CDR3 is given with its conserved first and last residue. Each record gives: V gene, D gene, J gene, clone size, CDR3 DNA, CDR3 protein. A D gene is named only where the DNA matches it firmly. Clone size appears in some rows only: once, few, many, or a class for an expanded clone.

V: TRBV6-1; D: TRBD2; J: TRBJ2-5; size: NA; DNA: TGTGCCAGCAAGGGGTCTAGCGGGAGGGGGCCTCAAGAGACCCAGTACTTC; CDR3: CASKGSSGRGPQETQYF
V: TRBV6-1; D: TRBD1; J: TRBJ1-5; size: NA; DNA: TGTGCCACCTTTGGACAGGGAAGGCCGGATCAGCCCCAGCATTTT; CDR3: CATFGQGRPDQPQHF
V: TRBV5-8; D: NA; J: TRBJ2-7; size: few; DNA: TGTGCCAGCGCCAAGAGGAGGGTCAACTACGAGCAGTACTTC; CDR3: CASAKRRVNYEQYF
V: TRBV18; D: TRBD2; J: TRBJ2-7; size: NA; DNA: TGTGCCAGCTCCCTGAAACCAGGGTATAGCGGGAGTGACTACGAGCAGTACTTC; CDR3: CASSLKPGYSGSDYEQYF
V: TRBV29-1; D: NA; J: TRBJ2-7; size: few; DNA: TGCAGCGTAATGGGGACGGACTCCTACGAGCAGTACTTC; CDR3: CSVMGTDSYEQYF
V: TRBV12-3/TRBV12-4; D: NA; J: TRBJ2-7; size: few; DNA: TGTGCCAGCAGTTTAATTGTCCGGCAGGGAAACGAGCAGTACTTC; CDR3: CASSLIVRQGNEQYF
V: TRBV27; D: NA; J: TRBJ2-5; size: many; DNA: TGTGCCAGCAGCTTGTGGGGTCGTGAGCAGTACTTC; CDR3: CASSLWGREQYF
V: TRBV6-2/TRBV6-3; D: NA; J: TRBJ2-5; size: few; DNA: TGTGCCAGCAGTTACTCGACCCAGGGGGGTTTGGCAGAGACCCAGTACTTC; CDR3: CASSYSTQGGLAETQYF
V: TRBV28; D: NA; J: TRBJ2-7; size: NA; DNA: TGTGCCAGCAGTCCGACCGGAAGCGCCTACGAGCAGTACTTC; CDR3: CASSPTGSAYEQYF
V: TRBV13; D: NA; J: TRBJ2-1; size: NA; DNA: TGTGCCAGCAGCTTAGGACAGGGGAGGTGGAATGAGCAGTTCTTC; CDR3: CASSLGQGRWNEQFF
V: TRBV7-3; D: TRBD2; J: TRBJ2-5; size: few; DNA: TGTGCCAGCAGCTTATTCCTAGCGGGAGTCGGGGAGCAGTACTTC; CDR3: CASSLFLAGVGEQYF
V: TRBV20-1; D: TRBD2; J: TRBJ2-7; size: few; DNA: TGCAGTGCTAGAGGACTAGCGAGAACCTACGAGCAGTACTTC; CDR3: CSARGLARTYEQYF
V: TRBV7-9; D: NA; J: TRBJ2-7; size: NA; DNA: TGTGCCAGCAGCTTAGAGGAACTGTCCTACGAGCAGTACTTC; CDR3: CASSLEELSYEQYF
V: TRBV7-9; D: NA; J: TRBJ2-7; size: NA; DNA: TGTGCCAGCAGCCGCCCCAGGGGAGGGCAGTACTTC; CDR3: CASSRPRGGQYF
V: TRBV6-5; D: NA; J: TRBJ2-2; size: NA; DNA: TGTGCCAGCAGTTACGAGGCCCCGGGGGACGTTTTGGGGGGAACCGGGGAGCTGTTTTTT; CDR3: CASSYEAPGDVLGGTGELFF
V: TRBV6-1; D: NA; J: TRBJ2-7; size: NA; DNA: TGTGCCAGCAGTTGGGACCGAGGGGGGAACGAGCAGTACTTC; CDR3: CASSWDRGGNEQYF
V: TRBV12-3/TRBV12-4; D: NA; J: TRBJ2-7; size: NA; DNA: TGTGCCGGCAGTTTATCATCCTACGAGCAGTACTTC; CDR3: CAGSLSSYEQYF
V: TRBV5-1; D: TRBD1; J: TRBJ2-7; size: NA; DNA: TGCGCCAGCAGCTTTGGACAGGGAGATTCCTACGAGCAGTACTTC; CDR3: CASSFGQGDSYEQYF
V: TRBV20-1; D: NA; J: TRBJ2-7; size: NA; DNA: TGCAGTGCGCCCGACCCCGGGACTTCCTACGAGCAGTACTTC; CDR3: CSAPDPGTSYEQYF
V: TRBV20-1; D: NA; J: TRBJ2-4; size: many; DNA: TGCAGTGCTAGATTACAGGGCCACATTCAGTACTTC; CDR3: CSARLQGHIQYF
V: TRBV28; D: TRBD1; J: TRBJ1-5; size: NA; DNA: TGTGCCAGCAGTTTATACAGGGGAGGTCAGCCCCAGCATTTT; CDR3: CASSLYRGGQPQHF
V: TRBV20-1; D: TRBD1; J: TRBJ1-2; size: NA; DNA: TGCAGTGCTAGAGATATCGACAGGGGCGGCTACACCTTC; CDR3: CSARDIDRGGYTF
V: TRBV20-1; D: NA; J: TRBJ2-7; size: NA; DNA: TGCAGTGCTAGTTTCGGCTCCTACTCCTACGAGCAGTACTTC; CDR3: CSASFGSYSYEQYF
V: TRBV5-1; D: NA; J: TRBJ2-3; size: NA; DNA: TGCGCCAGCAGCTTTAACAGGGCAGATACGCAGTATTTT; CDR3: CASSFNRADTQYF
V: TRBV18; D: TRBD1; J: TRBJ2-4; size: once; DNA: TGTGCCAGCTCACACGGGGACAGGCGTCTTGAGCAGTACTTC; CDR3: CASSHGDRRLEQYF
V: TRBV5-1; D: TRBD2; J: TRBJ2-3; size: NA; DNA: TGCGCCAGCAGCTCGGAGCGGAGTTGGACTAGCGGTACTAGCACAGATACGCAGTATTTT; CDR3: CASSSERSWTSGTSTDTQYF
V: TRBV18; D: NA; J: TRBJ2-7; size: NA; DNA: TGTGCCAGCTCACCTTCAGGTTCCTCGACTACCTACGAGCAGTACTTC; CDR3: CASSPSGSSTTYEQYF
V: TRBV28; D: NA; J: TRBJ2-5; size: NA; DNA: TGTGCCAGCAGGACGACAGGTTTAGGGGAGACCCAGTACTTC; CDR3: CASRTTGLGETQYF
V: TRBV24-1; D: NA; J: TRBJ2-3; size: few; DNA: TGTGCCACCAGTGGGCCCGGTGGGGATACGCAGTATTTT; CDR3: CATSGPGGDTQYF
V: TRBV6-1; D: NA; J: TRBJ1-5; size: once; DNA: TGTGCCAGCAGTGAAGCGGATAGGGCGGGGAGCTTAGGGCCCCAGCATTTT; CDR3: CASSEADRAGSLGPQHF
V: TRBV20-1; D: TRBD2; J: TRBJ2-3; size: NA; DNA: TGCAGTGCTTTCCCCCCGGGACTAGTGAATTCAGATACGCAGTATTTT; CDR3: CSAFPPGLVNSDTQYF
V: TRBV6-2/TRBV6-3; D: NA; J: TRBJ1-2; size: many; DNA: TGTGCCAGCAGTTTTCTTCGACAGGCCTATGGCTACACCTTC; CDR3: CASSFLRQAYGYTF
V: TRBV20-1; D: NA; J: TRBJ1-6; size: few; DNA: TGCAGTGCTAGAGGCTCCGGGAATAATTCACCCCTCCACTTT; CDR3: CSARGSGNNSPLHF
V: TRBV4-1; D: NA; J: TRBJ1-1; size: NA; DNA: TGCGCCAGCAGCCAAGAGTGGGGGGCGCACGTTCCCACTGAAGCTTTCTTT; CDR3: CASSQEWGAHVPTEAFF